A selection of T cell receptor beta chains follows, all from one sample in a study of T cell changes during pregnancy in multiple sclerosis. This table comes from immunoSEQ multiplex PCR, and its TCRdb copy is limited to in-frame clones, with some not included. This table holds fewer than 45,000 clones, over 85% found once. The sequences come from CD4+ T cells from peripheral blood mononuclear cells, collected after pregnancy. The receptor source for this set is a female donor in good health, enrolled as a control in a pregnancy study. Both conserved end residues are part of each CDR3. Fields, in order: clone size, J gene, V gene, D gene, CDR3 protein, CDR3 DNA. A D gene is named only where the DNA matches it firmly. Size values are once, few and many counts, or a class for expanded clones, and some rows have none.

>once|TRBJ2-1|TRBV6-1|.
CASTRGPLREQFF
TGTGCCAGCACCCGAGGGCCCCTAAGAGAGCAGTTCTTC
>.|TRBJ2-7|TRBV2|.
CASSAGRIYEQYF
TGTGCCAGCAGCGCAGGGAGGATCTACGAGCAGTACTTC
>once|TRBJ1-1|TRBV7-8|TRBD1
CASSPTGEGTEAFF
TGTGCCAGCAGCCCGACAGGGGAAGGGACTGAAGCTTTCTTT
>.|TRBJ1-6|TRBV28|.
CASTQDRSSSYNSPLHF
TGTGCCAGCACCCAAGACAGGTCCTCCTCCTATAATTCACCCCTCCACTTT
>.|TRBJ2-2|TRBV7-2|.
CASREKVVAPTGELFF
TGTGCCAGCAGAGAAAAGGTGGTAGCTCCCACCGGGGAGCTGTTTTTT
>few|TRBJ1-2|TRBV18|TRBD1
CASSYLGQGIYGYTF
TGTGCCAGCTCATACCTGGGACAGGGGATCTATGGCTACACCTTC
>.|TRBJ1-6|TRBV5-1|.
CASSLGQNNSPLHF
TGCGCCAGCAGCTTGGGACAGAATAATTCACCCCTCCACTTT
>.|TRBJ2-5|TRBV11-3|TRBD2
CASSSRTSGGETQYF
TGTGCCAGCAGCTCAAGGACTAGCGGGGGGGAGACCCAGTACTTC
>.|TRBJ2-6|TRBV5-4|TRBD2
CASSTGLADSGANVLTF
TGTGCCAGCAGCACGGGACTAGCGGACTCTGGGGCCAACGTCCTGACTTTC
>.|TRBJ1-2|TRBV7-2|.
CASSLYRVRGYGYTF
TGTGCCAGCAGCTTATACAGGGTCCGAGGCTATGGCTACACCTTC
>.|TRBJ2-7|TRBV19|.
CASSIGPTSGQYF
TGTGCCAGTAGTATTGGCCCCACGAGCGGACAGTACTTC
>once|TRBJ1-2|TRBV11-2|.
CASSLVGRNFGYTF
TGTGCCAGCAGCTTAGTTGGCAGGAATTTTGGCTACACCTTC
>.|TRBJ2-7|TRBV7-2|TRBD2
CASSPGGAGAYEQYF
TGTGCCAGCAGCCCTGGTGGAGCGGGGGCCTACGAGCAGTACTTC
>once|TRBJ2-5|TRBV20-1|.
CSAHRGETQYF
TGCAGTGCCCACCGGGGGGAGACCCAGTACTTC
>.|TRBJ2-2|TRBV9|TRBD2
CASSVDLAGGLLGELFF
TGTGCCAGCAGCGTAGACCTAGCGGGAGGGCTTCTCGGGGAGCTGTTTTTT
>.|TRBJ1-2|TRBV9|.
CASRDPRGGYTF
TGTGCCAGCAGAGACCCCAGGGGTGGCTACACCTTC
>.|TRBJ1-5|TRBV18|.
CASSNDGGQTQPQHF
TGTGCCAGCTCCAACGACGGGGGGCAGACTCAGCCCCAGCATTTT
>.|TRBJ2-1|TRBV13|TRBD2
CASSRTSVYNEQFF
TGTGCCAGCAGCCGGACTAGCGTTTACAATGAGCAGTTCTTC
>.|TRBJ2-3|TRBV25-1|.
CASSEGRTAITDTQYF
TGTGCCAGCAGTGAAGGCAGGACTGCAATCACAGATACGCAGTATTTT
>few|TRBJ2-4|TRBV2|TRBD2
CASSRLAGEGNIQYF
TGTGCCAGCAGTCGACTAGCGGGAGAGGGTAACATTCAGTACTTC
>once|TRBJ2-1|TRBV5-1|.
CASSLEAYDEQFF
TGCGCCAGCAGCTTGGAAGCATATGATGAGCAGTTCTTC
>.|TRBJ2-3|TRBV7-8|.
CASSLALREADTQYF
TGTGCCAGCAGCTTAGCGCTCAGGGAAGCAGATACGCAGTATTTT
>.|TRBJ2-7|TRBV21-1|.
CASSKGRIIEQYF
TGTGCCAGCAGCAAGGGCAGGATCATCGAGCAGTACTTC
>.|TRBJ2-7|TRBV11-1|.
CASSPRGNEQYF
TGTGCCAGCAGCCCCCGGGGGAACGAGCAGTACTTC
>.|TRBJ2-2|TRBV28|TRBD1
CASSRTGGGTGELFF
TGTGCCAGCAGCCGGACAGGGGGGGGCACCGGGGAGCTGTTTTTT
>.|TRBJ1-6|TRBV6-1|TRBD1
CASSEERGLEGLSSPLHF
TGTGCCAGCAGTGAAGAGAGGGGGCTGGAGGGCTTGAGTTCACCCCTCCACTTT
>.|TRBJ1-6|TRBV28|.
CASSFMKAQGSPLHF
TGTGCCAGCAGTTTCATGAAGGCTCAGGGTTCACCCCTCCACTTT
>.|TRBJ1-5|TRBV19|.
CASSMGGFNQPQHF
TGTGCCAGTAGTATGGGGGGTTTCAATCAGCCCCAGCATTTT
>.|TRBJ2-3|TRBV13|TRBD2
CASSFGGRTDTQYF
TGTGCCAGCAGCTTCGGCGGGAGGACAGATACGCAGTATTTT